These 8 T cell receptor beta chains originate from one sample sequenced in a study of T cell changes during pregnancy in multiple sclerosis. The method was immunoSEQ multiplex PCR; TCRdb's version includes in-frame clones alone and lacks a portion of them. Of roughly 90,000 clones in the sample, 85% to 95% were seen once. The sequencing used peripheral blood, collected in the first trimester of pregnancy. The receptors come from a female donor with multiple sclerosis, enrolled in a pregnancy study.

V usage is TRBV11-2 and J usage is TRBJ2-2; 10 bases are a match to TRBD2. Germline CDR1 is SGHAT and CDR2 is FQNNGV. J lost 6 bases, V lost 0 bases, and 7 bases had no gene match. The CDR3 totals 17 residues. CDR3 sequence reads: CASSLEVLAGVSGELFF. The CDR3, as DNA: TGTGCCAGCAGCTTAGAGGTTCTAGCGGGGGTGTCCGGGGAGCTGTTTTTT.

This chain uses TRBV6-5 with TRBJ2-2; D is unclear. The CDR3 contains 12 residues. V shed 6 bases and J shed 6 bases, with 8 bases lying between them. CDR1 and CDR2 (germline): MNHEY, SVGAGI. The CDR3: CASSHGPGELFF. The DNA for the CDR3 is TGTGCCAGCAGCCACGGTCCCGGGGAGCTGTTTTTT.

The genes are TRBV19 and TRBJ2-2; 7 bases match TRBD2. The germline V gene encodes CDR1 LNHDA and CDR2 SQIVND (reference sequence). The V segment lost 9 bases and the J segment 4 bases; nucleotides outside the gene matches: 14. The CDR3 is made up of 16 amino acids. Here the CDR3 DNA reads TGTGCCAGCAACGGGGGGTCCCAGCGAAGCACCGGGGAGCTGTTTTTT. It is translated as CASNGGSQRSTGELFF.

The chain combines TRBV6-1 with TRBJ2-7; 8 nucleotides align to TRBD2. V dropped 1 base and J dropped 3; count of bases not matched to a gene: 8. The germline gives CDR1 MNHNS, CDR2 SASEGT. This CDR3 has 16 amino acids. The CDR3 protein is CASSEVGLAGSYEQYF. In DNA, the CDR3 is TGTGCCAGCAGTGAAGTCGGGCTAGCGGGCAGCTACGAGCAGTACTTC.

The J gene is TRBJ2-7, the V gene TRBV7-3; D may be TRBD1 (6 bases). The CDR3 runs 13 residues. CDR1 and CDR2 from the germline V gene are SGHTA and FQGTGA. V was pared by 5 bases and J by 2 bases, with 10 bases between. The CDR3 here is CASSAQGPYEQYF. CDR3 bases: TGTGCCAGCAGCGCCCAGGGGCCCTACGAGCAGTACTTC.

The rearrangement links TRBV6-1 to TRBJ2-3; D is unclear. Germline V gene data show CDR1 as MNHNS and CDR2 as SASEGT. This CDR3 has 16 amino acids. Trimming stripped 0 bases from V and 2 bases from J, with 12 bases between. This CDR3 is CASSEAVRYFTDTQYF. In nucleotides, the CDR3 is TGTGCCAGCAGTGAAGCTGTCCGATACTTCACAGATACGCAGTATTTT.

CDR3 nucleotide sequence: TGTGCCAGCAGTTTCACCGGGACAGGCCTCACAGATACGCAGTATTTT. Its protein product is CASSFTGTGLTDTQYF. V and J are TRBV27 and TRBJ2-3, with 8 nucleotides matching TRBD1. Losses at the gene ends were 3 bases for V and 2 bases for J; bases not matched to a gene: 7. Germline CDR1 MNHEY, CDR2 SMNVEV (reference sequence). The CDR3 has 16 residues.

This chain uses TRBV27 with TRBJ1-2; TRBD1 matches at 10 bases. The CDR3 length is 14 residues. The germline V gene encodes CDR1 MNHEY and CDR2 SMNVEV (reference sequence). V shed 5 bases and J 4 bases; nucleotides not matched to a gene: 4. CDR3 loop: CASSPTGGGYGYTF. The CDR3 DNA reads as TGTGCCAGCAGTCCGACAGGGGGCGGCTATGGCTACACCTTC.